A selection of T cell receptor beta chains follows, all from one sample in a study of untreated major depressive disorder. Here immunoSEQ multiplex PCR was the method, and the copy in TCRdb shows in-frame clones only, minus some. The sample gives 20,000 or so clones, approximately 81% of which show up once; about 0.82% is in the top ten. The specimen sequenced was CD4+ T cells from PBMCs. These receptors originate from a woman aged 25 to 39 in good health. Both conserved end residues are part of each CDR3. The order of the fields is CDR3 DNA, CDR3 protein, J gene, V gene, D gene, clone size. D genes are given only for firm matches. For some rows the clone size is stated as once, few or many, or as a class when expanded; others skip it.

CDR3nt: TGTGCCAGCAGCCTAGACAGGATACTCTATAATTCACCCCTCCACTTT
CDR3aa: CASSLDRILYNSPLHF
j_gene: TRBJ1-6
v_gene: TRBV7-8
d_gene: .
abundance: .

CDR3nt: TGTGCCAGCAGTGAAGTATATGGAAGGACCTTGATAAACACTGAAGCTTTCTTT
CDR3aa: CASSEVYGRTLINTEAFF
j_gene: TRBJ1-1
v_gene: TRBV6-1
d_gene: .
abundance: .

CDR3nt: TGTGCCAGCAGCTTAGCCCTACACAGCTACGAGCAGTACTTC
CDR3aa: CASSLALHSYEQYF
j_gene: TRBJ2-7
v_gene: TRBV7-2
d_gene: .
abundance: .

CDR3nt: TGTGCCAGCAGCTTGGATCCGGGGAGAGTGAACACTGAAGCTTTCTTT
CDR3aa: CASSLDPGRVNTEAFF
j_gene: TRBJ1-1
v_gene: TRBV5-5
d_gene: .
abundance: .

CDR3nt: TGTGCCAGCAGCGTAGGACTAGCGGGAGTTAAAGAGACCCAGTACTTC
CDR3aa: CASSVGLAGVKETQYF
j_gene: TRBJ2-5
v_gene: TRBV9
d_gene: TRBD2
abundance: .

CDR3nt: TGTGCCAGCAGCTTAGTTGGGGACAGGGAACAGCCCCAGCATTTT
CDR3aa: CASSLVGDREQPQHF
j_gene: TRBJ1-5
v_gene: TRBV7-9
d_gene: TRBD1
abundance: .

CDR3nt: TGTGCCACCCGGGACAGGGCTGGCAATCAGCCCCAGCATTTT
CDR3aa: CATRDRAGNQPQHF
j_gene: TRBJ1-5
v_gene: TRBV19
d_gene: TRBD1
abundance: .

CDR3nt: TGTGCCAGCAGCTCCGGGACGACCGAAGAGACCCAGTACTTC
CDR3aa: CASSSGTTEETQYF
j_gene: TRBJ2-5
v_gene: TRBV6-5
d_gene: .
abundance: once

CDR3nt: TGTGCCAGCAGCTTATCAGGGGCTAATGAAAAACTGTTTTTT
CDR3aa: CASSLSGANEKLFF
j_gene: TRBJ1-4
v_gene: TRBV11-2
d_gene: .
abundance: few

CDR3nt: TGTGCCAGCAGTTTCCGGGACAGGAGAACTTATGAAGCTTTCTTT
CDR3aa: CASSFRDRRTYEAFF
j_gene: TRBJ1-1
v_gene: TRBV28
d_gene: TRBD1
abundance: .

CDR3nt: TGTGCCAGCAGTCGAGAGCCTAGCAATCAGCCCCAGCATTTT
CDR3aa: CASSREPSNQPQHF
j_gene: TRBJ1-5
v_gene: TRBV27
d_gene: .
abundance: .

CDR3nt: TGTGCCAGCAGTAGCCGACAGGCAGGGAACACTGAAGCTTTCTTT
CDR3aa: CASSSRQAGNTEAFF
j_gene: TRBJ1-1
v_gene: TRBV6-1
d_gene: .
abundance: .

CDR3nt: TGTGCCAGCAGGACCGGGACTAGCGGAAATGAGCAGTTCTTC
CDR3aa: CASRTGTSGNEQFF
j_gene: TRBJ2-1
v_gene: TRBV2
d_gene: TRBD2
abundance: few

CDR3nt: TGTGCCAGCAGTAGGACTAGCGGGACTGTTTACGAGCAGTACTTC
CDR3aa: CASSRTSGTVYEQYF
j_gene: TRBJ2-7
v_gene: TRBV6-5
d_gene: TRBD2
abundance: .

CDR3nt: TGTGCCAGCAGGCGGACTAGCGGGAGTTACGAGCAGTACTTC
CDR3aa: CASRRTSGSYEQYF
j_gene: TRBJ2-7
v_gene: TRBV6-6
d_gene: TRBD2
abundance: .

CDR3nt: TGTGCCAGCAGCAAAACTGGGAGGGCCCTCCAAATTGGGCAGTTCTTC
CDR3aa: CASSKTGRALQIGQFF
j_gene: TRBJ2-1
v_gene: TRBV21-1
d_gene: .
abundance: .

CDR3nt: TGCGCCAGCAGCCAAAGGACAGGGGGCTACGAGCAGTACTTC
CDR3aa: CASSQRTGGYEQYF
j_gene: TRBJ2-7
v_gene: TRBV4-3
d_gene: TRBD1
abundance: .

CDR3nt: TGTGCCAGCAGTGCAACGGGGACCGCTGGAAACACCATATATTTT
CDR3aa: CASSATGTAGNTIYF
j_gene: TRBJ1-3
v_gene: TRBV6-1
d_gene: .
abundance: .

CDR3nt: TGTGCCAGCAGCTTAGCCCCGGGTGGCTACACCTTC
CDR3aa: CASSLAPGGYTF
j_gene: TRBJ1-2
v_gene: TRBV7-2
d_gene: .
abundance: once

CDR3nt: TGTGCCAGCAGCCAGGGACGTTTCAATGAGCAGTTCTTC
CDR3aa: CASSQGRFNEQFF
j_gene: TRBJ2-1
v_gene: TRBV7-2
d_gene: .
abundance: .

CDR3nt: TGTGCCAGCAGTCAAACAGGGGGCTCTGAAGCTTTCTTT
CDR3aa: CASSQTGGSEAFF
j_gene: TRBJ1-1
v_gene: TRBV6-6
d_gene: TRBD1
abundance: .

CDR3nt: TGTGCCAGCAGCCTGGTAGGGGAGACCCAGTACTTC
CDR3aa: CASSLVGETQYF
j_gene: TRBJ2-5
v_gene: TRBV11-2
d_gene: .
abundance: .

CDR3nt: TGTGCCAGCAGTTTATATGGGGCCCGGGTGGGGAATTCACCCCTCCACTTT
CDR3aa: CASSLYGARVGNSPLHF
j_gene: TRBJ1-6
v_gene: TRBV28
d_gene: .
abundance: .

CDR3nt: TGTGCCTGGAGTCTAGACAGGGGGTACACTGAAGCTTTCTTT
CDR3aa: CAWSLDRGYTEAFF
j_gene: TRBJ1-1
v_gene: TRBV30
d_gene: TRBD1
abundance: once

CDR3nt: TGTGCCAGCAGTCATACACCGGGACTAGCGGGAGATGGGGTCACCGGGGAGCTGTTTTTT
CDR3aa: CASSHTPGLAGDGVTGELFF
j_gene: TRBJ2-2
v_gene: TRBV28
d_gene: TRBD2
abundance: .

CDR3nt: TGTGCCATCAGTGAGCCGGGGAGGGGGTCCTACAATGAGCAGTTCTTC
CDR3aa: CAISEPGRGSYNEQFF
j_gene: TRBJ2-1
v_gene: TRBV10-3
d_gene: .
abundance: .

CDR3nt: TGTGCCAGCAGCCTCGGGACTTCCTGGTTAATAGGCGGCTACACCTTC
CDR3aa: CASSLGTSWLIGGYTF
j_gene: TRBJ1-2
v_gene: TRBV9
d_gene: .
abundance: .

CDR3nt: TGTGCCAGCAGTCCACAGGGTCGTAATCAGCCCCAGCATTTT
CDR3aa: CASSPQGRNQPQHF
j_gene: TRBJ1-5
v_gene: TRBV27
d_gene: .
abundance: few

CDR3nt: TGTGCCAGCAGCTTAAGGAGTTTGGAGACCCAGTACTTC
CDR3aa: CASSLRSLETQYF
j_gene: TRBJ2-5
v_gene: TRBV7-6
d_gene: .
abundance: .

CDR3nt: TGTGCCAGCAGCCACGCTACAGGGGGTAGAAACACCATATATTTT
CDR3aa: CASSHATGGRNTIYF
j_gene: TRBJ1-3
v_gene: TRBV4-2
d_gene: TRBD1
abundance: .

CDR3nt: TGTGCCAGCAGCGTAGGCCCAGGGCTGAACACTGAAGCTTTCTTT
CDR3aa: CASSVGPGLNTEAFF
j_gene: TRBJ1-1
v_gene: TRBV9
d_gene: .
abundance: .

CDR3nt: TGTGCCAGCAGTCCACCCCTGACGCCGTCCGAGCAGTACTTC
CDR3aa: CASSPPLTPSEQYF
j_gene: TRBJ2-7
v_gene: TRBV28
d_gene: .
abundance: .

CDR3nt: TGTGCCAGCAGGCGGCAGCCTGCAACTAATGAAAAACTGTTTTTT
CDR3aa: CASRRQPATNEKLFF
j_gene: TRBJ1-4
v_gene: TRBV28
d_gene: .
abundance: .

CDR3nt: TGTGCCAGTAGTATAAGACAGGGAGAGACAGATACGCAGTATTTT
CDR3aa: CASSIRQGETDTQYF
j_gene: TRBJ2-3
v_gene: TRBV19
d_gene: TRBD1
abundance: once

CDR3nt: TGCGCCAGCCGCCGCCAGGCGGGGGTCTACGAGCAGTACTTC
CDR3aa: CASRRQAGVYEQYF
j_gene: TRBJ2-7
v_gene: TRBV5-1
d_gene: TRBD2
abundance: .

CDR3nt: TGTGCCAGCAGCGCCCAAACTAGATACAGTGAGCAGTTCTTC
CDR3aa: CASSAQTRYSEQFF
j_gene: TRBJ2-1
v_gene: TRBV11-2
d_gene: .
abundance: .

CDR3nt: TGTGCCAGCAGTCTGGAAGCGGAAGCTCGGGCGCCCACAGATACGCAGTATTTT
CDR3aa: CASSLEAEARAPTDTQYF
j_gene: TRBJ2-3
v_gene: TRBV27
d_gene: .
abundance: .

CDR3nt: TGTGCCAGCAGTGAAGCGAATAGGGCTGATGGCTACACCTTC
CDR3aa: CASSEANRADGYTF
j_gene: TRBJ1-2
v_gene: TRBV2
d_gene: .
abundance: .

CDR3nt: TGTGCCAGCAGTGACTCAGCGGGATCCTACAATGAGCAGTTCTTC
CDR3aa: CASSDSAGSYNEQFF
j_gene: TRBJ2-1
v_gene: TRBV6-4
d_gene: TRBD2
abundance: .

CDR3nt: TGTGCCAGGCCTTTCGGGATAGGACCCTACGAGCAGTACTTC
CDR3aa: CARPFGIGPYEQYF
j_gene: TRBJ2-7
v_gene: TRBV28
d_gene: .
abundance: .

CDR3nt: TGTGCCAGCAGGAGTGGAGGCGTAGATACGCAGTATTTT
CDR3aa: CASRSGGVDTQYF
j_gene: TRBJ2-3
v_gene: TRBV6-5
d_gene: .
abundance: .

CDR3nt: TGCGCCAGCAGTCCCGAAGGGGCGAGCTCCTACGAGCAGTACTTC
CDR3aa: CASSPEGASSYEQYF
j_gene: TRBJ2-7
v_gene: TRBV5-1
d_gene: .
abundance: once

CDR3nt: TGTGCCAGCAGTTTTGTCTCTGGCGGGCACTCCTACAATGAGCAGTTCTTC
CDR3aa: CASSFVSGGHSYNEQFF
j_gene: TRBJ2-1
v_gene: TRBV28
d_gene: .
abundance: .

CDR3nt: TGCGCCAGCAGCTTGGGTCATCTTGGAATTGGGAGGCAGGGATCCTACAATGAGCAGTTCTTC
CDR3aa: CASSLGHLGIGRQGSYNEQFF
j_gene: TRBJ2-1
v_gene: TRBV5-1
d_gene: .
abundance: .

CDR3nt: TGTGCCAGTAGTATGGGTCCTTACTACGAGCAGTACTTC
CDR3aa: CASSMGPYYEQYF
j_gene: TRBJ2-7
v_gene: TRBV19
d_gene: .
abundance: .

CDR3nt: TGTGCCAGCAGTTTATATTCAGGGCCCTACGAGCAGTACTTC
CDR3aa: CASSLYSGPYEQYF
j_gene: TRBJ2-7
v_gene: TRBV28
d_gene: .
abundance: .